The next 8 T cell receptor beta chains were all read from a single sample in a study of T-cell reconstitution after alpha-beta-depleted transplantation in children. Unique molecular identifiers were used in preparing the TCRbeta library. TCRdb used MiXCR to reprocess the PCR reads, holding one entry per CDR3 protein. Of hundreds of thousands of distinct CDR3 sequences listed, 30% to 35% are singletons. Source: PBMCs from the stem cell graft donor, taken from the stem cell graft. The receptors here all came from a human donor who donated a stem cell graft to a child with aplastic anemia.

The chain couples TRBV27 to TRBJ2-7; either TRBD1 or TRBD2 may fit D (5 bases each). V lost 5 bases and J lost 7, with 18 bases in between. The CDR3 is 14 residues long. Germline V CDR1 and CDR2: MNHEY, SMNVEV (reference sequence). CDR3 in amino acids: CASSDHRDPPEQYF. Here the CDR3 DNA reads TGTGCCAGCAGTGATCACCGGGACCCCCCAGAGCAGTACTTC.

The chain couples TRBV7-2 to TRBJ1-2, with 8 bases aligning to TRBD1. CDR3 size: 15 residues. V lost 5 bases to trimming and J lost 5 bases; unmatched junction nucleotides: 10. From germline, CDR1 is SGHTA and CDR2 FQGNSA. CDR3 in DNA: TGTGCCAGCAGCCCTATGGGACAGGTCCCTTATGGCTACACCTTC. It yields the protein CASSPMGQVPYGYTF.

The chain is built from TRBV12-3 or TRBV12-4 and TRBJ2-1, with D unresolved. The CDR3 covers 15 residues. The V end was cut by 3 bases, the J end by 4 bases, with 13 bases between. Here the CDR3 reads CASSFAKALYNEQFF. CDR3 DNA sequence: TGTGCCAGCAGTTTTGCCAAGGCCCTTTACAATGAGCAGTTCTTC.

This clonotype appeared once. A read error may explain this, as a much larger clone is one base away. This chain uses TRBV29-1 with TRBJ2-5; D remains unclear. This CDR3 is built from 12 residues. Trimming took 5 bases from V and 4 from J, leaving 11 bases between them. Germline V gene data show CDR1 as SQVTM and CDR2 as ANQGSEA. The CDR3 spells CSVQPHPETQYF. The CDR3 region has the DNA TGCAGCGTTCAACCTCACCCAGAGACCCAGTACTTC.

This clonotype was detected a few times. The CDR3: CASSPQGRDPYNEQFF. CDR3 sequence (DNA): TGTGCCAGCAGTCCCCAAGGGAGGGACCCTTACAATGAGCAGTTCTTC. V is TRBV6-1 and J is TRBJ2-1; the match to TRBD2 covers 7 bases. Germline V gives CDR1 MNHNS, CDR2 SASEGT. With V trimmed by 5 bases and J by 4 bases, 11 bases remained unmatched. The CDR3 consists of 16 residues.

The chain employs TRBV29-1 and TRBJ1-4, with D tentatively TRBD1 (6 bases). The germline V gene encodes CDR1 SQVTM and CDR2 ANQGSEA. Trimming cost V 4 bases and J 10 bases, with 19 bases left between them. The CDR3 is 14 amino acids. The CDR3 DNA sequence: TGCAGCGTTGGCAGAGGGGGGCTAGATGCAAAACTGTTTTTT. It is translated as CSVGRGGLDAKLFF. The entire variable domain, with the rest obtained from reference TRBV29-1 and TRBJ1-4, is as follows: SAVISQKPSRDICQRGTSLTIQCQVDSQVTMMFWYRQQPGQSLTLIATANQGSEATYESGFVIDKFPISRPNLTFSTLTVSNMSPEDSSIYLCSVGRGGLDAKLFFGSGTQLSVL.

This chain links TRBV5-4 with TRBJ2-7, with 8 bases that match TRBD2. Germline V gives CDR1 SGHNT, CDR2 YYREEE (reference sequence). This CDR3 is built from 16 residues. Germline trimming cut 2 bases from V and 4 bases from J; bases unmatched to any gene: 11. CDR3 sequence reads: CASSLGGSGRAYEQYF. The CDR3 DNA follows: TGTGCCAGCAGCTTAGGTGGGAGCGGGAGAGCTTACGAGCAGTACTTC.

This clonotype was recorded a few times. This chain links TRBV27 with TRBJ1-2, with 9 bases aligning to TRBD1. The CDR3 is 16 amino acids. CDR1 is MNHEY, CDR2 SMNVEV, per germline (reference sequence). V dropped 6 bases and J dropped 5; count of bases not matched to a gene: 13. The CDR3 sequence is CASSLRGTGLGYGYTF. The CDR3 coding sequence is TGTGCCAGCAGCCTAAGAGGGACAGGGCTAGGGTATGGCTACACCTTC.